This record concerns one T cell receptor beta chain sequence. Diagnosis relied on clinical symptoms, serum thyroxine and TRAb, thyroid ultrasound and orbital computed tomography. The CDR3 contains 16 residues. Per germline, CDR1 LGHNA and CDR2 YNFKEQ. V dropped 3 bases and J dropped 4; count of bases not matched to a gene: 10. This specimen belongs to a study of T cells in Graves' hyperthyroidism and ophthalmopathy. Across the whole study: Before treatment of any kind, peripheral blood was taken at initial diagnosis.

TCR beta CDR3 regions were amplified from RNA. Using the HTBI primer set, a first-round RT-PCR was run on the TCR CDR3. One entry per CDR3 protein, called by TCRdb with MiXCR from the multiplex PCR reads. The data hold 300,000 to 400,000 distinct CDR3 sequences, with 18% observed a single time. The rearrangement links TRBV4-2 to TRBJ2-7, with 9 bases aligning to TRBD2. The receptor was derived from a woman aged 45-65 years with Graves' hyperthyroidism. The sequencing sample was made of blood. CDR3 amino acids: CASSQASSGNGYEQYF. CDR3 nucleotides: TGTGCCAGCAGCCAGGCGTCTAGCGGGAATGGGTACGAGCAGTACTTC.